These T cell receptor beta chains were read from a single sample in a study of T cell changes during pregnancy in multiple sclerosis. Produced via immunoSEQ multiplex PCR; TCRdb's table is partial and in-frame only. The table has about 55,000 clones, 94% seen once. The specimen was CD8+ T cells from peripheral blood mononuclear cells, collected in the third trimester of pregnancy. The receptors stem from a female donor with multiple sclerosis, enrolled in a pregnancy study. CDR3s include the opening cysteine and the closing phenylalanine or tryptophan. The D gene is left open where the match is weak. Clone size, where shown, is once, few, many, or a class for clones that have expanded.

clone_size j_call d_call v_call cdr3_nt cdr3_aa
- TRBJ2-7 - TRBV6-1 TGTGCCAGCAGCCTGACCGACGACTTAAACGAGCAGTACTTC CASSLTDDLNEQYF
- TRBJ2-7 TRBD2 TRBV4-3 TGCGCCAGCAGCCCGCGGACTAGCGGAATATACGAGCAGTACTTC CASSPRTSGIYEQYF
- TRBJ2-7 - TRBV9 TGTGCCAGCAGCACGGGGACAAGTTACGAGCAGTACTTC CASSTGTSYEQYF
- TRBJ1-1 - TRBV7-9 TGTGCCAGCAGCGTACAGGAATATAACACTGAAGCTTTCTTT CASSVQEYNTEAFF
- TRBJ2-7 - TRBV19 TGTGCCAGCGGGGAGGGGGGACCAGTTGCCTACGAGCAGTACTTC CASGEGGPVAYEQYF
- TRBJ2-7 - TRBV6-5 TGTGCCAGCAGTTACTCGGAGGGTTACGAGCAGTACTTC CASSYSEGYEQYF
- TRBJ2-1 - TRBV19 TGTGCCAGTAGTCCGTCGGGGTCGGAGGGCTACGACGCGGAGCAGTTCTTC CASSPSGSEGYDAEQFF
- TRBJ1-2 TRBD1 TRBV4-1 TGCGCCAGCAGCCAAGTTCAGGGGGCGGGCGGCTACACCTTC CASSQVQGAGGYTF
- TRBJ2-1 - TRBV28 TGTGCCAGCAGTTTATCGTTGGAGAGCTCCTACAATGAGCAGTTCTTC CASSLSLESSYNEQFF
- TRBJ2-7 - TRBV19 TGTGCCAGTAGTCGCAGAGGCCGGGATGAGCAGTACTTC CASSRRGRDEQYF
- TRBJ2-7 - TRBV28 TGTGCCAGCAGTTTTCGGGGTACCTACGAGCAGTACTTC CASSFRGTYEQYF
- TRBJ1-1 - TRBV28 TGTGCCAGCAGTCCAGGACAGATCACTGAAGCTTTCTTT CASSPGQITEAFF
few TRBJ1-1 - TRBV9 TGTGCCAGCAGCGCGGGAGGGGATGGCACTGAAGCTTTCTTT CASSAGGDGTEAFF
- TRBJ2-4 TRBD1 TRBV7-9 TGTGCCAGCAGCTCGGGGACAGGGGTAATGGAAAACATTCAGTACTTC CASSSGTGVMENIQYF
- TRBJ1-3 TRBD1 TRBV5-1 TGCGCCAGCAGCTGGACAGGGCAGTCTGGAAACACCATATATTTT CASSWTGQSGNTIYF
- TRBJ1-5 - TRBV2 TGTGCCAGCAGGGGCTATCTCGACGGTCAGCCCCAGCATTTT CASRGYLDGQPQHF
- TRBJ2-1 TRBD2 TRBV6-1 TGTGCCAGCAGAGCCACTAGCGCTGAGCAGTTCTTC CASRATSAEQFF
- TRBJ2-3 TRBD2 TRBV6-4 TGTGCCAGCACCCCCTCTAGCGGGACCACAGATACGCAGTATTTT CASTPSSGTTDTQYF
- TRBJ2-3 TRBD2 TRBV19 TGTGCCAGTCGGGACTACCAATTCACAGATACGCAGTATTTT CASRDYQFTDTQYF
- TRBJ2-1 TRBD2 TRBV4-1 TGCGCCAGCAGCCAACGGGGGACTAGCGCTCCTTTTGAGCAGTTCTTC CASSQRGTSAPFEQFF
- TRBJ1-3 - TRBV27 TGTGCCAGCAGTTTTGTTCGTGGAAACACCATATATTTT CASSFVRGNTIYF
- TRBJ2-1 TRBD2 TRBV2 TGTGCCAGCAGTGGTATTAGCGGGAGCTCCTACAATGAGCAGTTCTTC CASSGISGSSYNEQFF
- TRBJ2-1 - TRBV9 TGTGCCAGCAGCCCCTGGGACTTTTCCTACAATGAGCAGTTCTTC CASSPWDFSYNEQFF
- TRBJ1-3 TRBD1 TRBV29-1 TGCAGCGTTGAAGGGGACAGAGGAAACACCATATATTTT CSVEGDRGNTIYF
- TRBJ2-4 TRBD2 TRBV7-8 TGTGCCAGCAGCACGGGACTAGCGGGCGTGGGTGGAGCCAAAAACATTCAGTACTTC CASSTGLAGVGGAKNIQYF
- TRBJ2-3 - TRBV4-1 TGCGCCAGCAGCCAAGGGGAGCGGAGCACAGATACGCAGTATTTT CASSQGERSTDTQYF
- TRBJ1-4 TRBD1 TRBV7-9 TGTGCCAGCAGCTTATTCGGAAGGGGGCTAAGTAATGAAAAACTGTTTTTT CASSLFGRGLSNEKLFF
- TRBJ2-7 - TRBV21-1 TGTGCCAGCAGCAAAAGCAGGGAGGCTGTTTACGAGCAGTACTTC CASSKSREAVYEQYF
- TRBJ2-7 TRBD2 TRBV15 TGTGCCACCAGCAGGTCTAGCGGGAGCTACGAGCAGTACTTC CATSRSSGSYEQYF
once TRBJ2-2 - TRBV2 TGTGCCAGCAGCGTGGGGAAGGGGGGGGGCACCGGGGAGCTGTTTTTT CASSVGKGGGTGELFF
once TRBJ2-1 - TRBV5-4 TGTGCCAGCAGCTTGGTCAGTGAGCAGTTCTTC CASSLVSEQFF
- TRBJ2-7 TRBD1 TRBV28 TGTGCCAGCAGTTTGTTGGGACAGGAGACCTACGAGCAGTACTTC CASSLLGQETYEQYF
- TRBJ1-6 - TRBV11-2 TGTGCCAGCAGCTTATGGGGCCACCTCCACTTT CASSLWGHLHF
- TRBJ2-3 TRBD2 TRBV9 TGTGCCAGCAGCGAACCCAGCGGGAGGGCGGGTGATACGCAGTATTTT CASSEPSGRAGDTQYF
- TRBJ2-3 TRBD2 TRBV7-9 TGTGCCAGCAGCCCCCGGGTGGCGGGAGCCCCTAGCACAGATACGCAGTATTTT CASSPRVAGAPSTDTQYF
- TRBJ2-1 TRBD1 TRBV9 TGTGCCAGCAGGGCCGGGACAGAGAATGAGCAGTTCTTC CASRAGTENEQFF
- TRBJ2-7 TRBD1 TRBV7-9 TGTGCCAGCAGCTCCCGCCAGGGACAGACCTACGAGCAGTACTTC CASSSRQGQTYEQYF
- TRBJ2-5 - TRBV7-9 TGTGCCATCTCGGGGGTTAAGCGCCAAGAGACCCAGTACTTC CAISGVKRQETQYF
- TRBJ2-1 - TRBV9 TGTGCCAGCAGCTCCTCTTTCGGAGCCCCAAATGAGCAGTTCTTC CASSSSFGAPNEQFF
- TRBJ1-2 TRBD1 TRBV27 TGTGCCAGCAGACCTAGAGGGACCTTACAGGGGATAGGGGGCTACACCTTC CASRPRGTLQGIGGYTF
- TRBJ2-1 TRBD2 TRBV7-9 TGTGCCAGCAGTCGTACTAGCGGGAGTGATGAGCAGTTCTTC CASSRTSGSDEQFF